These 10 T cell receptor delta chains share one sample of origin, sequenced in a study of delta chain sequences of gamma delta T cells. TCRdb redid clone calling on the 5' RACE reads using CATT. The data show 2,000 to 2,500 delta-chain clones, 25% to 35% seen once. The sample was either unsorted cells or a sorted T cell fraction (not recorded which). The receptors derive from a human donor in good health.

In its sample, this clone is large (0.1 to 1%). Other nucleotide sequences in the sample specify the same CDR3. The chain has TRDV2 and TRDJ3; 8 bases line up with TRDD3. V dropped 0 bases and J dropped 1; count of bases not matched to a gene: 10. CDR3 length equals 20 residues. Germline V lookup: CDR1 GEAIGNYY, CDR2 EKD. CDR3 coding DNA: TGTGCCTGTGACACCGCTGGGGGAAACCAACCTTCCTGGGACACCCGACAGATGTTTTTC. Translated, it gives CACDTAGGNQPSWDTRQMFF.

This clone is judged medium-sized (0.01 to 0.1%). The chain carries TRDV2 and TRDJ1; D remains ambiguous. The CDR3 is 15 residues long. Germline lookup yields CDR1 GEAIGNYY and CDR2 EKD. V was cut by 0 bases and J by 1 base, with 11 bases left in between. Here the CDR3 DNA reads TGTGCCTGTGACACCGTTGAGGGTATCACCGATAAACTCATCTTT. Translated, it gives CACDTVEGITDKLIF.

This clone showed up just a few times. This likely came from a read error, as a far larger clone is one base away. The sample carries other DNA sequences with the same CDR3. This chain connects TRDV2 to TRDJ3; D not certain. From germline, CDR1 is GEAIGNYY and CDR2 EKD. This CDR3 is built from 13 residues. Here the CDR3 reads CACDTWDTRQMFF. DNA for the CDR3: TGTGCCTGTGACACCTGGGACACCCGACAGATGTTCTTC.

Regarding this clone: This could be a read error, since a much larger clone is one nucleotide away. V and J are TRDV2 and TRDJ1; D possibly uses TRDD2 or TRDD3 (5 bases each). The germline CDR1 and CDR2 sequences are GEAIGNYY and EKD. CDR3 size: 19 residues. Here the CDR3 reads CAGDTVAPTQSGSPDKLIF. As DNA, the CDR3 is TGTGCCGGTGACACCGTAGCCCCTACGCAGTCTGGGTCTCCTGATAAACTCATCTTT.

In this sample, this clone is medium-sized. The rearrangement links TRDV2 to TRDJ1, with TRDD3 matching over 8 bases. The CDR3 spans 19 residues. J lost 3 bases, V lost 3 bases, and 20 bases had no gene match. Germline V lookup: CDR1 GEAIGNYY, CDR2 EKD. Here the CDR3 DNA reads TGTGCCTGTGACGTTGTCCCGGGGGATAGGATAGGGACGGCCGATAAACTCATCTTT. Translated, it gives CACDVVPGDRIGTADKLIF.

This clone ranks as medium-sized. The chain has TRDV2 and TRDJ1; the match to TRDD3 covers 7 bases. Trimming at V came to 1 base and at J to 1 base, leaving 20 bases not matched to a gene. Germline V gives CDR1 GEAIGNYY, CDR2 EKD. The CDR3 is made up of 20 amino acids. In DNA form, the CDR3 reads TGTGCCTGTGACACAAACTGGGGCCGGCGAGGGGAGGAGGGCACCGATAAACTCATCTTT. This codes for CACDTNWGRRGEEGTDKLIF.

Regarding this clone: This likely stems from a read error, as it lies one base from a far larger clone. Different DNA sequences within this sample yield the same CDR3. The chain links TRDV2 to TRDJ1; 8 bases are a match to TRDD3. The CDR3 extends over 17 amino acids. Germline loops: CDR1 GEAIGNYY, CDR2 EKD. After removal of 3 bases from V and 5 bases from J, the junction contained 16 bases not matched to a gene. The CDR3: CACDPLGIQLATDKLIF. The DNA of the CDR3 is TGTGCCTGTGACCCCCTGGGGATACAGTTGGCTACGGATAAACTCATCTTT.

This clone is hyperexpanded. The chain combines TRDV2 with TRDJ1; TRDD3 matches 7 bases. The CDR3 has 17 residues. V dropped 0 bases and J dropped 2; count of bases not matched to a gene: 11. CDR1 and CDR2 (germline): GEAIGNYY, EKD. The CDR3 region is CACDTVGGGPTTDKLIF. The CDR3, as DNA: TGTGCCTGTGACACCGTTGGGGGAGGCCCCACTACCGATAAACTCATCTTT.

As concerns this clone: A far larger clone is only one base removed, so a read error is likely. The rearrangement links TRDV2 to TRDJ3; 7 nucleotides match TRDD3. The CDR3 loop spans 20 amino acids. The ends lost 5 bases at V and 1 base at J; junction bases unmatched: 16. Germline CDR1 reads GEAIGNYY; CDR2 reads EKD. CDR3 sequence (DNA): TGTGCCTGTGCCTCGGCTGGGGGGGCTTCCCCTTCCTGGGACACCCGACAGATGTTTTTC. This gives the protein CACASAGGASPSWDTRQMFF.

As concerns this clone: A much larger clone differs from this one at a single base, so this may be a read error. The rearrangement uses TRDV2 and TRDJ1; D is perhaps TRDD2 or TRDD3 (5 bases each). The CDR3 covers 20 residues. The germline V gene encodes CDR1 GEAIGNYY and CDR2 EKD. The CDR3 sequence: CACDTGGFPRRLRYTNKLIF. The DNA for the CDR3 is TGTGCCTGTGACACCGGGGGGTTCCCTCGACGCCTTCGATACACCAATAAACTCATCTTT.